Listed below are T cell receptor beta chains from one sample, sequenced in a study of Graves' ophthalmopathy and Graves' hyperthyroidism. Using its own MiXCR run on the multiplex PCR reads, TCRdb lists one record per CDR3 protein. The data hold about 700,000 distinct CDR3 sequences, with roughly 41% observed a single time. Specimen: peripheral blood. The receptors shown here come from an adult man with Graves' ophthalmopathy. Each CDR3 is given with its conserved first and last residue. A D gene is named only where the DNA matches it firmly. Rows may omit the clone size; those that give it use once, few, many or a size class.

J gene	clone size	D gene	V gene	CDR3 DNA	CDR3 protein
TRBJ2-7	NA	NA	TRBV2	TGTGCCAGCAGTGAAGTAGGCAGGGGAATCTACGAGCAGTACTTC	CASSEVGRGIYEQYF
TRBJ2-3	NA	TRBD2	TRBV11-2	TGTGCCAACAGCTTAATGGCTAGCGGGGGCGGAGATACGCAGTATTTT	CANSLMASGGGDTQYF
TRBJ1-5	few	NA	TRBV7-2	TGCGCCAGCAGCCAAGAGAGGCATCAGCCCCAGCATTTT	CASSQERHQPQHF
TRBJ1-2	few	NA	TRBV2	TGTGCCAGCAGGCCTAGGGACAAGACCGACATGGATGGCTACACCTTC	CASRPRDKTDMDGYTF
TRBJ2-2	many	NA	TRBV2	TGTGCCAGCTTTGAGCGCGCCGGGGAGCTGTTTTTT	CASFERAGELFF
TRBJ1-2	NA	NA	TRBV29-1	TGCAGCGTTGCAGGGGGCTACACCTTC	CSVAGGYTF
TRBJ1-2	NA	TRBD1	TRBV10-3	TGTGCCATCAGTGCCCCTCAGACAGGGGATCCAAGCTATGGCTACACCTTC	CAISAPQTGDPSYGYTF
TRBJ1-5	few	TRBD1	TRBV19	TGTGCCAGTAGCACCCGGAGGGACAGTATTAGCAATCAGCCCCAGCATTTT	CASSTRRDSISNQPQHF
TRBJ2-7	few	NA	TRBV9	TGTGCCAGCAGCCCTCAGGTAGGGACCGAGCAGTACTTC	CASSPQVGTEQYF
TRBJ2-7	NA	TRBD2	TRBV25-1	TGTGCCAGCAGCCAAGGTTCAGCGGGAGGGTATGGCGAGCAGTACTTC	CASSQGSAGGYGEQYF
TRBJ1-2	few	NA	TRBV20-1	TGCAGTGCTAGAGATCTTGGACGCAGATATAACTATGGCTACACCTTC	CSARDLGRRYNYGYTF
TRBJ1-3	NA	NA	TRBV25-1	TGTGCTAGGGATGGGGGCCAGGCTGGAAACACCATATATTTT	CARDGGQAGNTIYF
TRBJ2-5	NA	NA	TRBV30	TGTGCCTGGAGTGTACCATCGTTAGAGACCCAGTACTTC	CAWSVPSLETQYF
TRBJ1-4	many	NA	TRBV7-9	TGTGCCAGCAGCTTAGGGCAGTTTGGAAATGAAAAACTGTTTTTT	CASSLGQFGNEKLFF
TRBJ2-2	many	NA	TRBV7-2	TGTGCCAGCAGCTTAGCCCAGAACACCGGGGAGCTGTTTTTT	CASSLAQNTGELFF
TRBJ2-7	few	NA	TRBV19	TGTGCCAGTAGTCTGAACCGGGACAAGACCTACGAGCAGTACTTC	CASSLNRDKTYEQYF
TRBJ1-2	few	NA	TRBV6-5	TGTGCCAGCATCAAATCTTCGGTGGCTAACTATGGCTACACCTTC	CASIKSSVANYGYTF
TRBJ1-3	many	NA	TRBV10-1	TGCGCCAGCAGACCGGGACGCTTATTCACTGGAAACACCATATATTTT	CASRPGRLFTGNTIYF
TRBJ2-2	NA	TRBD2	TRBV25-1	TGTGCCAGCAGTTTACAGACTAGCGGGAGTGTCGGGGAGCTGTTTTTT	CASSLQTSGSVGELFF
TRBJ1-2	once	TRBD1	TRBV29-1	TGCAGCGCCATAGGGACAGCCTATGGCTACACCTTC	CSAIGTAYGYTF
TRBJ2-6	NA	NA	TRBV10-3	TGTGCCATCAGAACGGGGACACAAGGGGCCAACGTCCTGGCTTTC	CAIRTGTQGANVLAF
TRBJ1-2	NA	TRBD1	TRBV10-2	TGCGCCAGCAGTGGGAGGACAGGGGGCTACACCTTC	CASSGRTGGYTF
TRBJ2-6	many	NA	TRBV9	TGTGCCAGCAGCGTAGCAACGTGGGGGGCCAACGTCCTGACTTTC	CASSVATWGANVLTF
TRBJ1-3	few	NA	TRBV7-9	TGTGCCAGCAGCCAAGGACGGGGGCGACCCTCTGGAAACACCATATATTTT	CASSQGRGRPSGNTIYF
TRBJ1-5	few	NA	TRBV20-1	TGCAGTGCTAGTTACCTTAGCAATCAGCCCCAGCATTTT	CSASYLSNQPQHF
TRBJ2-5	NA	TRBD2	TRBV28	TGTGCCAGCAGTTTATTCGGTAGCGGGAGGACAGAGACCCAGTACTTC	CASSLFGSGRTETQYF
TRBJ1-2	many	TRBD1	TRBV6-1	TGTGCCAGCAGTGGGGGACAGGGGCTCGGCTACACCTTC	CASSGGQGLGYTF
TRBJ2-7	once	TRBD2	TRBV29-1	TGCAGCGTTGAAGTCGCGGCGCGGGGGGAGCTGTACTTC	CSVEVAARGELYF
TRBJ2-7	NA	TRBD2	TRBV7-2	TGTGCCAGCAGCTTCCGAGGTAGCGGGGTTCCCTACGAGCAGTACTTC	CASSFRGSGVPYEQYF
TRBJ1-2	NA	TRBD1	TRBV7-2	TGTGCCAGCGGAAAGGGACAGGCAAACTATGGCTACACCTTC	CASGKGQANYGYTF
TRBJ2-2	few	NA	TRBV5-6	TGTGCCAGCAGCTGGCTCGGGCAGGGCAACACCGGGGAGCTGTTTTTT	CASSWLGQGNTGELFF
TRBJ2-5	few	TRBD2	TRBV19	TGTGCCAGTAGTAGCCCAGGACTAGCATCTAAAGAGACCCAGTACTTC	CASSSPGLASKETQYF
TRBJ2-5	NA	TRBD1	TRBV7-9	TGTGCCAGCAGCCAACCCAGGGGGCAGGAGACCCAGTACTTC	CASSQPRGQETQYF
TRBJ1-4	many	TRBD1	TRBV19	TGTGCCGCGTCCGGGACAGGGCGAGAAAAACTGTTTTTT	CAASGTGREKLFF
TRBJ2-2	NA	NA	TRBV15	TGTGCCACCAGCGGCAGGGGATATGGGGAGCTGTTTTTT	CATSGRGYGELFF
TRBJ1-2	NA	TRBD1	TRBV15	TGTGCCACCAGCAGGACAGGGGGCGGGGATGGCTACACCTTC	CATSRTGGGDGYTF
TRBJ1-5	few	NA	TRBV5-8	TGTGCCAGCAGCTTCTGGGGGGCCCAGCCCCAGCATTTT	CASSFWGAQPQHF
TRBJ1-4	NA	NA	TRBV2	TGTGCCAGCAGTGGGGGGGTGGGGGCCAATGAAAAACTGTTTTTT	CASSGGVGANEKLFF
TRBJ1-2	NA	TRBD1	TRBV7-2	TGTGCCAGCCAGGGGACAGCCTATGGCTACACCTTC	CASQGTAYGYTF
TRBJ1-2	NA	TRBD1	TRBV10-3	TGTGCCAGCAGTTACCACCCGGACAGGGATCTCTATGGCTACACCTTC	CASSYHPDRDLYGYTF
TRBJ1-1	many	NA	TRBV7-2	TGTGCCAGCAGCTTGGCGGTCCTAGGTCTTGGCGAAGCTTTCTTT	CASSLAVLGLGEAFF
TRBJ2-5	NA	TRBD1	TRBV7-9	TGTGCCAGCAGCCCCTCCGGGACAGGGAAAGAGACCCAGTACTTC	CASSPSGTGKETQYF
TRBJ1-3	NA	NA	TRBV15	TGTGCCACCAGCAGAGATAAAGGGGCTGGAAACACCATATATTTT	CATSRDKGAGNTIYF
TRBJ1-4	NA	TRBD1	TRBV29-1	TGCAGCGTTACAAGGGGGACAGGGGGCGGTGAAAAACTGTTTTTT	CSVTRGTGGGEKLFF
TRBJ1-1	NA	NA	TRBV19	TGTGCCAGTAGTAATTTAGTGAGAGTAACCCACACTGAAGCTTTCTTT	CASSNLVRVTHTEAFF
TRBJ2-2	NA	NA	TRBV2	TGTGCCAGCAGCCAAGGGTTCGAAGTGGCCGGGGAGCTGTTTTTT	CASSQGFEVAGELFF
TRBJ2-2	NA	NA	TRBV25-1	TGTGCCAGCAGTCCTCAGGGGCAGCCGTACACCGGGGAGCTGTTTTTT	CASSPQGQPYTGELFF
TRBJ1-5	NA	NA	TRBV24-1	TGTGCCAGCAGTTACGTGGGCCAGCCCCGGCATTTT	CASSYVGQPRHF
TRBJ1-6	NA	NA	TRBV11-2	TGTGCCAGCAGCTTAGATCTCGGCCAGCCGTTTAATTCACCCCTCCACTTT	CASSLDLGQPFNSPLHF
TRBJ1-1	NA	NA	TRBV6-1	TGTGCCAGCAGTTGGGCGGACATCCGGAACACTGAAGCTTTCTTT	CASSWADIRNTEAFF
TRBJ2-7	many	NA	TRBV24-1	TGTGCCACCAGTGATCAAGGGGGGTACGAGCAGTACTTC	CATSDQGGYEQYF
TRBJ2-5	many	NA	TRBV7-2	TGTGCCAGCAGCTTACGTGGGGATCCGCAAGAGGGGACCCAGTACTTC	CASSLRGDPQEGTQYF
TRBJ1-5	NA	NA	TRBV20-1	TGCAGTGCTGCCGGGGGTCCGGGACAGCCCCAGCATTTT	CSAAGGPGQPQHF
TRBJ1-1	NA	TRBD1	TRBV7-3	TGTGCCAGCAGCTTATTAGGGACAGACACTGAAGCTTTCTTT	CASSLLGTDTEAFF
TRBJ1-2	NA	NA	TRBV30	TGTGCCTGGAGTGGGGATCGTCTAGCTGGCTACACCTTC	CAWSGDRLAGYTF
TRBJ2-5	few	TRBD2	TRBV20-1	TGCAGTGCTAACGGTCCCGGGACTAGCGGGGGACTGGAGACCCAGTACTTC	CSANGPGTSGGLETQYF
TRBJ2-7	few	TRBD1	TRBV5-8	TGTGCCAGCAGCTCTATAAGGGGGCAAGTCTACGAGCAGTACTTC	CASSSIRGQVYEQYF
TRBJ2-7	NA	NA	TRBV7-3	TGTGCCAGCAGCACTGGGGGAACCTCCGCCTACGAGCAGTACTTC	CASSTGGTSAYEQYF